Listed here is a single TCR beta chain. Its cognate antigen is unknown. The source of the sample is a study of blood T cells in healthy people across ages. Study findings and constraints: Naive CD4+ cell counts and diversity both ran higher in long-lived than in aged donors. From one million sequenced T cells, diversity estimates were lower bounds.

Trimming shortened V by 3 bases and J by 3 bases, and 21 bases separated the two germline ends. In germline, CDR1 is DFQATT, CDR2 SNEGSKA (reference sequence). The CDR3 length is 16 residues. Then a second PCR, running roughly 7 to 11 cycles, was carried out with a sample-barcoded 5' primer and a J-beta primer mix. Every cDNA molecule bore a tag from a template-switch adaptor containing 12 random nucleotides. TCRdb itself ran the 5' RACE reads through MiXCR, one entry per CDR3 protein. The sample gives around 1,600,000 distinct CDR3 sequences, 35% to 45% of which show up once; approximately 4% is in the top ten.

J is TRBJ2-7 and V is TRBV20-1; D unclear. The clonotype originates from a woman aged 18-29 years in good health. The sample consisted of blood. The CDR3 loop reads CSASPSLRKPHYEQYF. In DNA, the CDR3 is TGCAGTGCTAGCCCGTCCCTTAGAAAACCCCACTACGAGCAGTACTTC.